The sample holds a few counts of the clone carrying this TCR beta chain. The data stem from a study of blood T cell repertoires in COVID-19. Study-level information: The cDNA or gDNA used as material had been derived from T cells, B-cell-depleted T cells, or PBMCs.

In the authors' methods: Amplifying reference gene primers gave estimates of nucleated cell counts. Assay: immunoSEQ multiplex PCR; the TCRdb copy retains only in-frame clones and omits some. V, J and clone size derive from that table, while D and trimming were established from the DNA sequence. The sample has over 70,000 clones, approximately 84% seen once. One Seattle source followed patients from active infection through their disease course. The germline V gene has CDR1 SGHDT and CDR2 YYEEEE. The CDR3 extends over 17 amino acids. After removal of 3 bases from V and 2 bases from J, the junction contained 11 bases not matched to a gene.

The chain uses TRBV5-6 and TRBJ1-3, with 7 bases that match TRBD1. The TCR comes from a man between 60 and 75 years old with COVID-19, enrolled during active disease. Sequenced sample: peripheral blood. CDR3 in amino acids: CASSSPMPTGAGNTIYF. In DNA form, the CDR3 reads TGTGCCAGCAGCTCACCCATGCCAACAGGGGCTGGAAACACCATATATTTT.